Below, 14 T cell receptor beta chains from the same sample are listed, as sequenced in a study of identical twins. In TCRdb, the 5' RACE reads were re-called with MiXCR into one record per CDR3 protein. This sample yields about 890,000 distinct CDR3 sequences, of which roughly an eighth are seen a single time; around 1.6% belongs to the top ten. The data also belong to a second study, concerning yellow fever vaccine responses in identical twins.

Sequenced input: PBMCs. The receptors were gathered from a woman aged 18 to 35 in good health.

This clonotype was picked up many times. This chain joins TRBV6-1 and TRBJ2-3; TRBD2 might be the D (6 bases). CDR3 size: 13 residues. Germline lookup yields CDR1 MNHNS and CDR2 SASEGT. The V gene lost 8 bases and the J gene lost 7 bases, with 16 bases spanning the gap. CDR3 in DNA: TGTGCCAGCGGAAGACGGGGGTGGAATACGCAGTATTTT. Encoded protein: CASGRRGWNTQYF.

The V call is TRBV28, the J call TRBJ2-1; no definite D call. Germline V gene sequence: CDR1 MDHEN, CDR2 SYDVKM. Trimming removed 3 bases from V and 7 bases from J, with 10 bases in between. The CDR3 extends over 13 amino acids. The CDR3 DNA is TGTGCCAGCAGTTTTTCAGATGGGAATGAGCAGTTCTTC. It translates to CASSFSDGNEQFF. The variable domain in full, completed from reference TRBV28 and TRBJ2-1, reads DVKVTQSSRYLVKRTGEKVFLECVQDMDHENMFWYRQDPGLGLRLIYFSYDVKMKEKGDIPEGYSVSREKKERFSLILESASTNQTSMYLCASSFSDGNEQFFGPGTRLTVL.

The table lists this clonotype with a few counts. The V and J genes are TRBV15 and TRBJ2-2; D remains ambiguous. This CDR3 is 12 amino acids long. Germline-derived CDR1 and CDR2 are LNHNV and YYDKDF (reference sequence). Trimming took off 5 bases at V and 6 bases at J, with 7 bases between the two ends. CDR3 nucleotides: TGTGCCACCAGCGACCCATCCGGGGAGCTGTTTTTT. Translating it yields CATSDPSGELFF.

The rearrangement joins TRBV29-1 to TRBJ2-5, with 8 bases matching TRBD1. The CDR3 extends over 12 amino acids. The V gene end was trimmed by 8 bases and the J gene end by 5 bases; junction bases not matched to a gene: 7. Germline V gives CDR1 SQVTM, CDR2 ANQGSEA. The CDR3 spells CSLTGEDETQYF. For the CDR3, the DNA is TGCAGCCTGACAGGGGAGGACGAGACCCAGTACTTC.

About this clonotype itself: A much larger clone lies a single base off, so this may be a read error. The chain combines TRBV12-3 or TRBV12-4 with TRBJ2-1; 7 positions agree with TRBD1. The CDR3 totals 15 residues. The DNA for the CDR3 is TGTGCCAGCAGTGCCACAGGGGAACCCAACAATGGGCAGTTCTTC. Its protein product is CASSATGEPNNGQFF.

This clonotype was seen many times. The chain is built from TRBV6-1 and TRBJ2-3, with 11 bases matching TRBD2. V shed 6 bases, J shed 0 bases, and the junction held 5 bases outside the gene matches. The CDR3 contains 16 residues. Germline V gene lookup returns CDR1 MNHNS and CDR2 SASEGT. The CDR3 spells CASRKLAGGSTDTQYF. The CDR3 DNA is TGTGCCAGCAGAAAATTAGCGGGAGGGAGCACAGATACGCAGTATTTT.

V gene TRBV7-8 combines with J gene TRBJ1-1; possible D gene TRBD1, 6 bases. This CDR3 is built from 15 residues. The ends were cut back, 2 bases at V and 0 bases at J, with 10 bases in the middle. Germline CDR1 and CDR2: SGHVS and FQNEAQ. In DNA, the CDR3 is TGTGCCAGCAGCTTATCCCGACAGGTGAACACTGAAGCTTTCTTT. Encoded protein: CASSLSRQVNTEAFF.

This clonotype occurred many times. The J gene is TRBJ2-2, the V gene TRBV6-4, with D possibly matching TRBD1 (6 bases). Germline lookup yields CDR1 MRHNA and CDR2 SNTAGT. V lost 3 bases to trimming and J lost 0 bases, with 8 bases between them. This CDR3 is 15 amino acids long. The CDR3 DNA follows: TGTGCCAGCAGTGAGTCAGGGGCGAACACCGGGGAGCTGTTTTTT. It yields the protein CASSESGANTGELFF.

V is TRBV29-1 and J is TRBJ2-1; perhaps TRBD1 as D (5 bases). Trimming stripped 4 bases from V and 5 bases from J, with 9 bases between. The CDR3 is made up of 12 amino acids. Germline CDR1 SQVTM, CDR2 ANQGSEA. CDR3 region: CSVAWGHNEQFF. The DNA for the CDR3 is TGCAGCGTTGCATGGGGCCACAATGAGCAGTTCTTC.

The chain is built from TRBV10-3 and TRBJ2-2; the D gene is possibly TRBD2 (6 bases). The V gene's germline CDR1 is ENHRY and CDR2 SYGVKD. The CDR3 runs 16 residues. The V gene lost 6 bases and the J gene lost 5 bases, with 19 bases spanning the gap. The CDR3 nucleotides read TGTGCCATCAGCTTCCTCGGGAAGGCGGGGACCGGGGAGCTGTTTTTT. It specifies CAISFLGKAGTGELFF.

This chain joins TRBV6-4 and TRBJ2-7; 7 positions agree with TRBD2. Germline CDR1 is MRHNA and CDR2 is SNTAGT. The CDR3 is 16 amino acids. V lost 4 bases, J lost 4 bases, and 13 bases stayed unmatched. The DNA for the CDR3 is TGTGCCAGCAGTGTTAATGGAGGGGCTAGCGGATACGAGCAGTACTTC. This gives the protein CASSVNGGASGYEQYF.

This clonotype appeared a few times. J is TRBJ2-2 and V is TRBV11-2; D is undetermined. V was trimmed by 4 bases and J by 6 bases, leaving 21 bases between them. CDR3 length: 17 amino acids. Germline CDR1 and CDR2: SGHAT and FQNNGV. In nucleotides, the CDR3 is TGTGCCAGCAGCTCTCCGGACCTCCCCATAGTATCCGGGGAGCTGTTTTTT. This translates into CASSSPDLPIVSGELFF.

A single count supports this clonotype. The junction differs from germline at one of its ends, possibly a read error. The chain has TRBV24-1 and TRBJ2-1, with 16 bases that match TRBD2. Germline lookup yields CDR1 KGHDR and CDR2 SFDVKD. The CDR3 is 21 residues long. CDR3: CATIDPRTKGLAGGTYNEQFF. The CDR3 nucleotides are TGTGCCACCATTGATCCTCGCACGAAGGGACTAGCGGGAGGGACCTACAATGAGCAGTTCTTC.

The chain has TRBV7-2 and TRBJ2-1, with TRBD2 matching 7 bases. Germline assignment: CDR1 SGHTA and CDR2 FQGNSA. Trimming removed 3 bases from V and 0 bases from J; junction bases left unmatched: 8. This CDR3 has 17 amino acids. CDR3 coding DNA: TGTGCCAGCAGCTTTGAGCGGGGACCGATCTCCTACAATGAGCAGTTCTTC. Its protein product is CASSFERGPISYNEQFF.